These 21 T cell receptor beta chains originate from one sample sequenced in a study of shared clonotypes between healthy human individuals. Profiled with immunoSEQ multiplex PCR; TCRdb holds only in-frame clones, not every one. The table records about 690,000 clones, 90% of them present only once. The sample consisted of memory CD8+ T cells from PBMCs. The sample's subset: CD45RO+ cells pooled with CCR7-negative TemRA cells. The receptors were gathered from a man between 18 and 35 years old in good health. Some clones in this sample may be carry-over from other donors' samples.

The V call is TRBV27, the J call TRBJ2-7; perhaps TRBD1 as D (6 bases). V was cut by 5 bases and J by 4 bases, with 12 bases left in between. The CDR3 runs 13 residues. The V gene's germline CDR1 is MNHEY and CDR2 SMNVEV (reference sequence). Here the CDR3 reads CASSPGQQYEQYF. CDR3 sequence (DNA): TGTGCCAGCAGTCCAGGACAGCAATACGAGCAGTACTTC.

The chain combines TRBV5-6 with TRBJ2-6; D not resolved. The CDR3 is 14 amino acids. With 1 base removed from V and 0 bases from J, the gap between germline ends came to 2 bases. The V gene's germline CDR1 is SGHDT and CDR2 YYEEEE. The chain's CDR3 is CASSLSSGANVLTF. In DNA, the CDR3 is TGTGCCAGCAGCTTGTCCTCTGGGGCCAACGTCCTGACTTTC.

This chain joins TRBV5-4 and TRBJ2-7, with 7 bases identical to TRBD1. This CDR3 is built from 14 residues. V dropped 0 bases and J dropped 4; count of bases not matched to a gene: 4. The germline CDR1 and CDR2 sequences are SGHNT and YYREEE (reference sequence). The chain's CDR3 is CASSLGDRPYEQYF. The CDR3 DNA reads TGTGCCAGCAGCTTGGGGGACAGACCGTACGAGCAGTACTTC.

In DNA form, the CDR3 reads TGTGCCAGCAGTTTATCCCTCTTTACCTCACTGAACGAGCAGTACTTC. Its protein is CASSLSLFTSLNEQYF. V gene TRBV28 combines with J gene TRBJ2-7; D remains unclear. The germline V gene has CDR1 MDHEN and CDR2 SYDVKM. V gave up 1 base and J gave up 5 bases, with 18 bases separating them. The CDR3 is 16 amino acids.

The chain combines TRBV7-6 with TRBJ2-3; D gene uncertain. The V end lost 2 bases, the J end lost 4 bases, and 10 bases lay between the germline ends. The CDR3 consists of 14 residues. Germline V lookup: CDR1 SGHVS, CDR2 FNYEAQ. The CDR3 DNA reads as TGTGCCAGCAGCTTATTATCCGCCGCAGATACGCAGTATTTT. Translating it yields CASSLLSAADTQYF. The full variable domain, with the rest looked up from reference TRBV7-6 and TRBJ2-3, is GAGVSQSPRYKVTKRGQDVALRCDPISGHVSLYWYRQALGQGPEFLTYFNYEAQQDKSGLPNDRFSAERPEGSISTLTIQRTEQRDSAMYRCASSLLSAADTQYFGPGTRLTVL.

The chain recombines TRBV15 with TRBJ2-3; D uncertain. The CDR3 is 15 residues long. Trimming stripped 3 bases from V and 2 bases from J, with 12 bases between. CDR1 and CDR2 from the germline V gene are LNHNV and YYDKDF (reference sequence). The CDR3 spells CATSSVEVITDTQYF. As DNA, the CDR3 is TGTGCCACCAGCAGTGTCGAAGTGATCACAGATACGCAGTATTTT.

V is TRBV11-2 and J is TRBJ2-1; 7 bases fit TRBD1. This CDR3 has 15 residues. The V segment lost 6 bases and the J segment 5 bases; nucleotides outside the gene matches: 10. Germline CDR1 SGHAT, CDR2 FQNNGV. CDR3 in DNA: TGTGCCAGCAGACACAGGGGCGAATTACACAATGAGCAGTTCTTC. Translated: CASRHRGELHNEQFF.

CDR3 protein: CASSIFRQDYNEQFF. The CDR3 DNA is TGTGCCAGTAGTATCTTCCGGCAGGACTACAATGAGCAGTTCTTC. This sequence joins TRBV19 and TRBJ2-1; D unresolved. The CDR3 loop spans 15 amino acids. Germline CDR1 LNHDA, CDR2 SQIVND (reference sequence). V lost 3 bases to trimming and J lost 3 bases, with 12 bases between them.

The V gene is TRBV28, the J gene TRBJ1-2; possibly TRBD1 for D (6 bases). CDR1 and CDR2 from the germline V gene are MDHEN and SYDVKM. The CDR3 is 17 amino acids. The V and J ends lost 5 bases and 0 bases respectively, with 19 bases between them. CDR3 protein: CASSTTGLRGANYGYTF. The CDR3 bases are TGTGCCAGCAGTACGACAGGTTTAAGGGGAGCTAACTATGGCTACACCTTC.

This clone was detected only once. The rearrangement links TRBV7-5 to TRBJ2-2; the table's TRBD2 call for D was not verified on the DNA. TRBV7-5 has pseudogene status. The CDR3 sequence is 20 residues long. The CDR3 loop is CVSLPSGQGSVAGVPGELFF. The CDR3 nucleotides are TGTGTCAGCCTCCCGTCGGGACAGGGTAGTGTAGCGGGAGTTCCCGGGGAGCTGTTTTTT.

CDR3 sequence (DNA): TGCGCCAGCAGCTTGGTACAGGGAAGGCCCCAGCATTTT. Amino acids: CASSLVQGRPQHF. The rearrangement links TRBV5-1 to TRBJ1-5, with D tentatively TRBD1 (6 bases). Trimming stripped 0 bases from V and 9 bases from J, with 10 bases between. Germline V gene lookup returns CDR1 SGHRS and CDR2 YFSETQ. The CDR3 is 13 residues long.

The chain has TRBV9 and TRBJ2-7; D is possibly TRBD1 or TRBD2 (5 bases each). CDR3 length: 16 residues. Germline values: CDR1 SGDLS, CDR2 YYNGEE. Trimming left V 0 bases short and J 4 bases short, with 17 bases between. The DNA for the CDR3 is TGTGCCAGCAGCGTAGCTGGGGGAGAGAGGGTTTACGAGCAGTACTTC. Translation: CASSVAGGERVYEQYF.

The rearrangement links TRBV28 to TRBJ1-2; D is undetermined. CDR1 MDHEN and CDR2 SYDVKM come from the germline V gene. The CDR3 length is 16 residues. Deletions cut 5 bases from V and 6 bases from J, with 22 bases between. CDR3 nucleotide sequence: TGTGCCAGCAGTCCTAGGAAGGGCACGGGGAGGGATGGCTACACCTTC. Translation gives CASSPRKGTGRDGYTF.

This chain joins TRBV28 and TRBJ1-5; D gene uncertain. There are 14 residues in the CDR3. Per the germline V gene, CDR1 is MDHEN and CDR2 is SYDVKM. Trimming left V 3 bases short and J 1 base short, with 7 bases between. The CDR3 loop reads CASSFLGSNQPQHF. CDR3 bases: TGTGCCAGCAGTTTTTTGGGAAGCAATCAGCCCCAGCATTTT.

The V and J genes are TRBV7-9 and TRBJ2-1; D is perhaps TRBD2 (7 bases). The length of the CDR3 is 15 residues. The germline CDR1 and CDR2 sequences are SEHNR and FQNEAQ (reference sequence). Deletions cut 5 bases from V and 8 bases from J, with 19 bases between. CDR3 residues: CASSTLAWGADEQFF. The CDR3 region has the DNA TGTGCCAGCAGCACACTAGCGTGGGGGGCGGATGAGCAGTTCTTC.

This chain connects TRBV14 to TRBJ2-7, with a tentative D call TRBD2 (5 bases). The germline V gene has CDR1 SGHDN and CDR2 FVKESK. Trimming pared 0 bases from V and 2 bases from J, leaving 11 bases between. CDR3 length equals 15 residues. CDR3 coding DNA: TGTGCCAGCAGCCAAGATCCGGGGTTAGCCTACGAGCAGTACTTC. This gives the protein CASSQDPGLAYEQYF.

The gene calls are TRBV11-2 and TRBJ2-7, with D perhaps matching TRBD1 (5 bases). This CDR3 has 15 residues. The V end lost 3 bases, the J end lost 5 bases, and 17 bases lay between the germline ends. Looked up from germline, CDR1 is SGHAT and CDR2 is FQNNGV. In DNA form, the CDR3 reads TGTGCCAGCAGCTTGGTAACCCAGGGTTTCCACGAGCAGTACTTC. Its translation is CASSLVTQGFHEQYF.

The CDR3: CASSLVLQGPTEAFF. The CDR3 bases are TGTGCCAGCAGCTTAGTGCTCCAGGGTCCCACTGAAGCTTTCTTT. The V call is TRBV11-2, the J call TRBJ1-1, with D possibly being TRBD1 (5 bases). The germline CDR1 and CDR2 sequences are SGHAT and FQNNGV. There are 15 residues in the CDR3. Trimming removed 1 base from V and 4 bases from J, with 13 bases in between.

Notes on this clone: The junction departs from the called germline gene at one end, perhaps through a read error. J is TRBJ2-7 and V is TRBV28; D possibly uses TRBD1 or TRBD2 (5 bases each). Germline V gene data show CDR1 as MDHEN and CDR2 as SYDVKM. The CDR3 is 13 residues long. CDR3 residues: CASSPSGVGSGGF. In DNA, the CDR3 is TGTGCCAGCAGCCCGTCCGGGGTCGGCAGTGGGGGCTTC.

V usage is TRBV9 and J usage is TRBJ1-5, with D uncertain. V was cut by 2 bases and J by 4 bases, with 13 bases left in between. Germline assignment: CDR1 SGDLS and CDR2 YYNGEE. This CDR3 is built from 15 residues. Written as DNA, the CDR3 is TGTGCCAGCAGCGTCGGACCGAATTGGAATCAGCCCCAGCATTTT. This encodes CASSVGPNWNQPQHF.

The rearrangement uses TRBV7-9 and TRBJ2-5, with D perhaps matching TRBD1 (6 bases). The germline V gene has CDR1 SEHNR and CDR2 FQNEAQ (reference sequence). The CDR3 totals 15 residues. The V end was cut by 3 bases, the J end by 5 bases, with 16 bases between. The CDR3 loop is CASSLTGPTRETQYF. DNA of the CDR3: TGTGCCAGCAGCTTGACAGGCCCTACGCGGGAGACCCAGTACTTC. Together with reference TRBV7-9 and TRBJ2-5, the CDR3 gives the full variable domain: DTGVSQNPRHKITKRGQNVTFRCDPISEHNRLYWYRQTLGQGPEFLTYFQNEAQLEKSRLLSDRFSAERPKGSFSTLEIQRTEQGDSAMYLCASSLTGPTRETQYFGPGTRLLVL.